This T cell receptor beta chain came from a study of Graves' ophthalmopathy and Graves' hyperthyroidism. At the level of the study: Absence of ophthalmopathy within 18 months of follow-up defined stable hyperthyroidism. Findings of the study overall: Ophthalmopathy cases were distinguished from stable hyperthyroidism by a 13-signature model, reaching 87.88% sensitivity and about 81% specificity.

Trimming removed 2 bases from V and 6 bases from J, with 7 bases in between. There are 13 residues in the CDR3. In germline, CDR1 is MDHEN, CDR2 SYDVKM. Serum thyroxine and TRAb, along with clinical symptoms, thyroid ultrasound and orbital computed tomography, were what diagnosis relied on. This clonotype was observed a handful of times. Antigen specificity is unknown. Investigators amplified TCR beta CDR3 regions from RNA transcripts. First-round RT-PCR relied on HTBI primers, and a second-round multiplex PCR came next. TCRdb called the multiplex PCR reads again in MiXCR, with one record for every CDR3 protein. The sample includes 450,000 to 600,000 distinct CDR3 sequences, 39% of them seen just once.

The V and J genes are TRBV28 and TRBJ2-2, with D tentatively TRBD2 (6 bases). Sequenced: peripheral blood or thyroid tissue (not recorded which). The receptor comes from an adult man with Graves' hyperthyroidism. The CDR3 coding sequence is TGTGCCAGCAGTTTAGCGGGGCCCGGGGAGCTGTTTTTT. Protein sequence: CASSLAGPGELFF. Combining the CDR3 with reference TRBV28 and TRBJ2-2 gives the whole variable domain DVKVTQSSRYLVKRTGEKVFLECVQDMDHENMFWYRQDPGLGLRLIYFSYDVKMKEKGDIPEGYSVSREKKERFSLILESASTNQTSMYLCASSLAGPGELFFGEGSRLTVL.